The clone carrying this T cell receptor (beta chain) was counted a single time. The antigen remains undetermined. Libraries were prepared by immunoSEQ multiplex PCR; TCRdb keeps only in-frame clonotypes and omits some of them. The sample has under 200,000 clones; 75% to 90% are singletons. The sample originates from a study of cytomegalovirus exposure and HLA in healthy donors. At the level of the study: Both the 100 to 150 validation repertoires and the approximately 700 first-cohort repertoires used the same platform, as reported by a later analysis.

General study findings and limits: Some public TCRs appeared in many individuals, while most sequences were rare.

The V gene's germline CDR1 is SGHVS and CDR2 FQNEAQ. CDR3 length: 19 amino acids. V lost 1 base and J lost 7, with 27 bases in between. The clonotype was recovered from a young woman in good health and CMV-seronegative. The genes are TRBV7-8 and TRBJ2-3; D is perhaps TRBD2 (8 bases). Sequencing was carried out using PBMCs. CDR3 DNA: TGTGCCAGCAGCTTAGGGGCGGCCGGGGGGGACAGATTTCGACATACGCAGTATTTT. The encoded protein is CASSLGAAGGDRFRHTQYF.